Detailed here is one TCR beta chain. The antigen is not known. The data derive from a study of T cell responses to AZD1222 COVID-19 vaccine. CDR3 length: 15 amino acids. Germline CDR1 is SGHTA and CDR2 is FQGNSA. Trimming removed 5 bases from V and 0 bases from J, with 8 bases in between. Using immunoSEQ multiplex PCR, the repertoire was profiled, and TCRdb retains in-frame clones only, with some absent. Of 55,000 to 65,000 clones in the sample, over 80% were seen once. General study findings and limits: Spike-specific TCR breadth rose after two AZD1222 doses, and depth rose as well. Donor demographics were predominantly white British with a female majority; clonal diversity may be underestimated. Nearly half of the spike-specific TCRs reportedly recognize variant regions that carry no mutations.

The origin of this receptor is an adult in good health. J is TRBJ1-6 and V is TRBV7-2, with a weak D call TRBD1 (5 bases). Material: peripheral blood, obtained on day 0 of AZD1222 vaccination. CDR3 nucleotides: TGTGCCAGCAGCGGGGGTGCCTCCTATAATTCACCCCTCCACTTT. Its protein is CASSGGASYNSPLHF.